The clone carrying this TCR beta chain was seen only a few times. Antigen unknown. This entry belongs to a study of early T cells in non-severe SARS-CoV-2 infection. Study-level information: Bulk RNA from unsorted whole blood was sequenced; chains were unpaired. General study points: VDJdb matching skewed toward anti-spike CD8 responses, missing private and CD4 specificities.

TCRdb re-derived calls from the 5' RACE reads in MiXCR, one entry per CDR3 protein. The sample yields around 71,000 distinct CDR3 sequences, less than 12% seen once. Germline assignment: CDR1 SGHTA and CDR2 FQGNSA. This CDR3 spans 16 amino acids. With 5 bases clipped from V and 3 bases from J, the junction kept 8 bases outside the gene matches. This sample comprised whole blood, obtained at baseline. This receptor was identified in an adult who was a healthcare worker with PCR-confirmed SARS-CoV-2 infection or an uninfected control (not recorded which). This sequence joins TRBV7-2 and TRBJ2-2; 8 positions agree with TRBD2. CDR3 DNA sequence: TGTGCCAGCAGCCCCGAAGCGGGAGCGTACACCGGGGAGCTGTTTTTT. Translation gives CASSPEAGAYTGELFF.